This T cell receptor beta chain was recorded in a study of technical replicates of blood from four donors. V was shortened by 2 bases and J by 5 bases, with 18 bases between the two germline ends. The CDR3 loop spans 16 amino acids. CDR1 and CDR2 (germline): LNHDA, SQIVND (reference sequence). Profiled with immunoSEQ multiplex PCR; TCRdb holds only in-frame clones, not every one. This repertoire shows 75,000 to 85,000 clones, 95% found once; its top ten account for around 0.39%. The sample consisted of T cells isolated from PBMCs. V usage is TRBV19 and J usage is TRBJ1-2, with D possibly matching TRBD1 (5 bases). This TCR was recovered from a human donor in good health. The CDR3 region has the DNA TGTGCCAGTAGTATAAATGGCCAGGGAAAAAGTTATGGCTACACCTTC. Its translation: CASSINGQGKSYGYTF.